One sample yielded the 25 T cell receptor beta chains listed below, sequenced in a study of blood T cell repertoires in COVID-19. Generated by immunoSEQ multiplex PCR, the TCRdb table keeps only in-frame clones and is missing some. In the table there are about 210,000 clones, more than 70% of which are singletons. The sequencing sample was made of peripheral blood. Source of these receptors: a man aged 18 to 30 with active or convalescent COVID-19.

The chain recombines TRBV6-5 with TRBJ1-3, with D maybe TRBD1 (6 bases). Germline V lookup: CDR1 MNHEY, CDR2 SVGAGI. The V gene lost 6 bases and the J gene lost 7 bases, with 16 bases spanning the gap. The CDR3 is 14 residues long. The CDR3 bases are TGTGCCAGCAGAGACAGGTTCTTACAGAACACCATATATTTT. This sequence encodes CASRDRFLQNTIYF.

The V call is TRBV4-2, the J call TRBJ1-5; 10 bases agree with TRBD1. V lost 1 base and J lost 0; bases outside the gene matches: 3. Germline V lookup: CDR1 LGHNA, CDR2 YNFKEQ. This CDR3 spans 17 amino acids. CDR3 DNA sequence: TGTGCCAGCAGCCAAGGACAGGGGGCGTATAGCAATCAGCCCCAGCATTTT. Protein: CASSQGQGAYSNQPQHF.

This sequence joins TRBV28 and TRBJ1-5, with D uncertain. This CDR3 region has 11 residues. V dropped 5 bases and J dropped 13 bases, with 12 bases sitting between them. The germline gives CDR1 MDHEN, CDR2 SYDVKM. The CDR3 bases are TGTGCCAGCAGTCTTCAAGAGCAACAGCATTTT. Its protein is CASSLQEQQHF.

This chain joins TRBV10-3 and TRBJ1-1; no reliable D call. In germline, CDR1 is ENHRY, CDR2 SYGVKD. This CDR3 comprises 14 residues. Deletions cut 5 bases from V and 6 bases from J, with 16 bases between. The CDR3 DNA reads TGTGCCATCAGTCCACGTTTCGGGGAGGCTGAAGCTTTCTTT. Its protein product is CAISPRFGEAEAFF.

The CDR3 loop reads CASSSPGTGRGTDTQYF. The CDR3 DNA reads TGTGCCAGCAGTTCCCCCGGGACAGGCAGAGGGACAGATACGCAGTATTTT. The chain carries TRBV27 and TRBJ2-3; 8 bases agree with TRBD1. CDR1 and CDR2 from the germline V gene are MNHEY and SMNVEV (reference sequence). Trimming took 4 bases from V and 3 from J; bases not matched to a gene: 12. The CDR3 contains 17 residues.

The gene calls are TRBV16 and TRBJ2-4; perhaps TRBD2 as D (5 bases). Deletions cut 2 bases from V and 8 bases from J, with 7 bases between. The germline V gene encodes CDR1 KGHSY and CDR2 FQNENV. This CDR3 region has 12 residues. CDR3: CASSQGRDIQYF. CDR3 nucleotide sequence: TGTGCCAGCAGCCAAGGGAGAGACATTCAGTACTTC. Full variable domain (rest looked up from reference TRBV16 and TRBJ2-4): GEEVAQTPKHLVRGEGQKAKLYCAPIKGHSYVFWYQQVLKNEFKFLISFQNENVFDETGMPKERFSAKCLPNSPCSLEIQATKLEDSAVYFCASSQGRDIQYFGAGTRLSVL.

The chain has TRBV7-8 and TRBJ1-2; D is possibly TRBD1 (5 bases). The CDR3 is 11 residues long. Germline V gene lookup returns CDR1 SGHVS and CDR2 FQNEAQ. The germline V and J ends were trimmed by 10 bases and 9 bases, with 15 bases remaining between them. The CDR3 sequence is CAIGTMRSYTF. The DNA for the CDR3 is TGTGCCATCGGGACTATGCGGAGCTACACCTTC. Together with reference TRBV7-8 and TRBJ1-2, the CDR3 gives the full variable domain: GAGVSQSPRYKVAKRGQDVALRCDPISGHVSLFWYQQALGQGPEFLTYFQNEAQLDKSGLPSDRFFAERPEGSVSTLKIQRTQQEDSAVYLCAIGTMRSYTFGSGTRLTVV.

The chain's CDR3 is CASSYSLLSTDTQYF. In DNA, the CDR3 is TGTGCCAGCAGTTACTCGTTACTTAGCACAGATACGCAGTATTTT. The chain links TRBV6-2 or TRBV6-3 to TRBJ2-3; no reliable D call. The germline V gene has CDR1 MNHEY and CDR2 SVGEGT. Trimming removed 0 bases at V and 0 bases at J, with 7 bases between. This CDR3 has 15 amino acids.

The chain is built from TRBV12-3 or TRBV12-4 and TRBJ2-7, with TRBD2 matching over 8 bases. After removal of 6 bases from V and 6 bases from J, the junction contained 7 bases not matched to a gene. This CDR3 is built from 13 residues. This CDR3 reads CASRISGSSEQYF. The CDR3 DNA is TGTGCCAGCAGGATCAGCGGGAGTAGCGAGCAGTACTTC.

The J gene is TRBJ2-2, the V gene TRBV7-9; D possibly corresponds to TRBD2 (5 bases). Trimming took 5 bases from V and 4 from J, leaving 8 bases between them. CDR3 length: 13 amino acids. CDR1 SEHNR and CDR2 FQNEAQ come from the germline V gene (reference sequence). As DNA, the CDR3 is TGTGCCAGCAGCGGAACTAGCACCGGGGAGCTGTTTTTT. This sequence encodes CASSGTSTGELFF.

V usage is TRBV19 and J usage is TRBJ1-2; D unclear. V lost 5 bases to trimming and J lost 10 bases, with 17 bases between them. This CDR3 spans 13 amino acids. Germline V lookup: CDR1 LNHDA, CDR2 SQIVND (reference sequence). The CDR3 region has the DNA TGTGCCAGTAGTGCCGACGGGAGAAACTACTACACCTTC. Amino acids: CASSADGRNYYTF.

V usage is TRBV9 and J usage is TRBJ1-6; TRBD1 aligns across 7 bases. CDR3 length: 15 amino acids. The V gene's germline CDR1 is SGDLS and CDR2 YYNGEE. V shed 3 bases, J shed 6 bases, and the junction held 6 bases outside the gene matches. CDR3 nucleotide sequence: TGTGCCAGCAGCGAGGACAGGTTTGCTAATTCACCCCTCCACTTT. It encodes CASSEDRFANSPLHF. Full variable domain (rest looked up from reference TRBV9 and TRBJ1-6): DSGVTQTPKHLITATGQRVTLRCSPRSGDLSVYWYQQSLDQGLQFLIQYYNGEERAKGNILERFSAQQFPDLHSELNLSSLELGDSALYFCASSEDRFANSPLHFGNGTRLTVT.

This clone was counted once. This sequence joins TRBV18 and TRBJ2-7; TRBD2 might be the D (6 bases). Per germline, CDR1 KGHSH and CDR2 LQKENI. The CDR3 runs to 15 residues. Trimming cost V 2 bases and J 1 base, with 12 bases left between them. The CDR3 loop is CASSPGLSRSYEQYF. The CDR3 nucleotides read TGTGCCAGCTCACCAGGACTAAGCAGATCCTACGAGCAGTACTTC.

Only one count was recorded for this clone. This chain links TRBV2 with TRBJ1-1; maybe TRBD1 (5 bases). V gave up 7 bases and J gave up 9 bases, with 18 bases separating them. CDR3 size: 13 residues. Germline V CDR1 and CDR2: SNHLY, FYNNEI. In nucleotides, the CDR3 is TGTGCCAGCATTTCTAGGGTGACAGATAAAGCTTTCTTT. This sequence encodes CASISRVTDKAFF.

The V and J genes are TRBV20-1 and TRBJ1-2; 9 bases agree with TRBD1. The CDR3 has 13 amino acids. Germline CDR1 is DFQATT and CDR2 is SNEGSKA (reference sequence). Trimming at V came to 3 bases and at J to 7 bases, leaving 6 bases not matched to a gene. The CDR3 DNA is TGCAGTGCTAGTGAAGACAGGGGGTTTGGCTACACCTTC. Amino acids: CSASEDRGFGYTF.

This clone has just a few counts. The chain recombines TRBV9 with TRBJ1-2; 7 bases match TRBD1. The CDR3 length is 14 residues. V was clipped by 3 bases and J by 3 bases; unmatched bases: 5. CDR1 and CDR2 (germline): SGDLS, YYNGEE. CDR3 in amino acids: CASSATGADYGYTF. The CDR3 bases are TGTGCCAGCAGCGCAACAGGGGCTGACTATGGCTACACCTTC. The full variable domain, rest sourced from reference TRBV9 and TRBJ1-2, is DSGVTQTPKHLITATGQRVTLRCSPRSGDLSVYWYQQSLDQGLQFLIQYYNGEERAKGNILERFSAQQFPDLHSELNLSSLELGDSALYFCASSATGADYGYTFGSGTRLTVV.

V gene TRBV5-1 combines with J gene TRBJ2-3, with 8 bases aligning to TRBD2. V dropped 5 bases and J dropped 5; count of bases not matched to a gene: 22. The length of the CDR3 is 19 residues. The V gene's germline CDR1 is SGHRS and CDR2 YFSETQ. CDR3 in amino acids: CASSRTGTRPSTLRDTQYF. CDR3 DNA sequence: TGCGCCAGCAGTCGGACGGGGACTAGACCATCAACATTAAGAGATACGCAGTATTTT.

This chain joins TRBV29-1 and TRBJ1-1; no reliable D call. Looked up from germline, CDR1 is SQVTM and CDR2 is ANQGSEA. V lost 7 bases to trimming and J lost 1 base, with 7 bases between them. The CDR3 has 11 amino acids. CDR3 sequence reads: CSAYENTEAFF. The CDR3 nucleotides read TGCAGCGCCTACGAGAACACTGAAGCTTTCTTT.

The gene calls are TRBV19 and TRBJ2-5; D might be TRBD2 (5 bases). CDR3 length: 12 residues. Trimming removed 4 bases from V and 6 bases from J, with 9 bases in between. The V gene's germline CDR1 is LNHDA and CDR2 SQIVND (reference sequence). CDR3 nucleotides: TGTGCCAGTAGTACAGGAGGAAAGACCCAGTACTTC. Encoded protein: CASSTGGKTQYF.

The rearrangement links TRBV19 to TRBJ2-5; TRBD1 aligns across 12 bases. J lost 5 bases, V lost 1 base, and 5 bases had no gene match. Germline-derived CDR1 and CDR2 are LNHDA and SQIVND (reference sequence). This CDR3 contains 16 residues. CDR3 region: CASSIAGTGGRETQYF. DNA of the CDR3: TGTGCCAGTAGTATAGCCGGGACAGGGGGCAGGGAGACCCAGTACTTC.

V gene TRBV19 combines with J gene TRBJ1-4; possibly TRBD1 for D (5 bases). Germline CDR1 LNHDA, CDR2 SQIVND (reference sequence). The CDR3 length is 19 residues. V was clipped by 3 bases and J by 2 bases, with 22 bases between them. CDR3 protein: CASSMRPRQLGRTNEKLFF. Written as DNA, the CDR3 is TGTGCCAGTAGTATGCGTCCCAGGCAGTTGGGGCGGACTAATGAAAAACTGTTTTTT.

This clone was found many times. The rearrangement uses TRBV6-2 or TRBV6-3 and TRBJ1-5; D unclear. V lost 4 bases and J lost 7, with 17 bases in between. CDR1 is MNHEY and CDR2 is SVGEGT in the germline V gene. The CDR3 runs to 15 residues. The CDR3 DNA follows: TGTGCCAGCAGTTCGTATAGGGAGGTACGGCAGCCCCAGCATTTT. It codes for CASSSYREVRQPQHF.

This chain joins TRBV9 and TRBJ1-2; 9 bases match TRBD1. Germline CDR1 reads SGDLS; CDR2 reads YYNGEE. Trimming at V came to 0 bases and at J to 4 bases, leaving 10 bases not matched to a gene. CDR3 length: 17 amino acids. The CDR3 here is CASSVAGQGEETYGYTF. The CDR3 DNA sequence: TGTGCCAGCAGCGTAGCGGGACAGGGTGAGGAAACCTATGGCTACACCTTC. Full variable domain (remainder filled in from reference TRBV9 and TRBJ1-2): DSGVTQTPKHLITATGQRVTLRCSPRSGDLSVYWYQQSLDQGLQFLIQYYNGEERAKGNILERFSAQQFPDLHSELNLSSLELGDSALYFCASSVAGQGEETYGYTFGSGTRLTVV.

The chain recombines TRBV4-1 with TRBJ2-3, with D possibly being TRBD2 (5 bases). CDR1 is MGHRA and CDR2 is YSYEKL in the germline V gene. This CDR3 is 16 amino acids long. Trimming took 0 bases from V and 5 from J, leaving 15 bases between them. The CDR3 sequence is CASSQDGLVGVDTQYF. The CDR3 nucleotides read TGCGCCAGCAGCCAAGATGGTCTAGTCGGGGTAGATACGCAGTATTTT.

V usage is TRBV5-1 and J usage is TRBJ1-2; D gene unclear. CDR1 SGHRS and CDR2 YFSETQ come from the germline V gene. The CDR3 runs 16 residues. Between the trimmed V and J ends, which lost 0 bases and 7 bases, there was a span of 19 bases. This CDR3 is CASSLAIQFPPGGYTF. In DNA form, the CDR3 reads TGCGCCAGCAGCTTGGCTATACAGTTTCCCCCCGGTGGCTACACCTTC. Drawing the rest from reference TRBV5-1 and TRBJ1-2, the complete variable domain is KAGVTQTPRYLIKTRGQQVTLSCSPISGHRSVSWYQQTPGQGLQFLFEYFSETQRNKGNFPGRFSGRQFSNSRSEMNVSTLELGDSALYLCASSLAIQFPPGGYTFGSGTRLTVV.